The sample holds many counts of the clone carrying this T cell receptor (beta chain). Its antigen remains unidentified. This sample is part of a study of T-cell memory formation after mild COVID-19. Study-wide findings and caveats: Later expanders leaned CD4+, whereas clones that contracted between day 15 and 85 were balanced CD4/CD8.

MiXCR, run by TCRdb on the 5' RACE reads, gives a single entry per CDR3 protein. The table shows 200,000 to 250,000 distinct CDR3 sequences, with roughly 10% occurring only once. This receptor was taken from a young man who had mild COVID-19 (a few samples of this study predate the infection). Cell type and time point are not known. Sequences were obtained from PBMCs or a T cell subset sorted from them (not recorded which).

The CDR3 region is CSVRINTEAFF. CDR3 DNA sequence: TGCAGCGTTCGGATTAACACTGAAGCTTTCTTT. V gene TRBV29-1 combines with J gene TRBJ1-1; no clear D gene. Trimming removed 5 bases at V and 2 bases at J, with 6 bases between. Germline lookup yields CDR1 SQVTM and CDR2 ANQGSEA. The CDR3 is made up of 11 amino acids.